This T cell receptor beta chain appears in the sequencing data of a study of T-cell reconstitution after alpha-beta-depleted transplantation in children. The CDR3 length is 16 residues. Trimming cost V 1 base and J 2 bases, with 13 bases left between them. Germline CDR1 and CDR2: ENHRY and SYGVKD. This clonotype appeared many times. No antigen is known for it. Study-wide results and limits: Alpha-beta T cells present about two months after transplant were reported to originate from several hundred expanded graft clones. T cells produced anew were the main source of T-cell counts and diversity one year after transplant. There were some patients whose high TCRbeta diversity at day 60 came from surviving recipient T cells and thymic progenitors.

The TCRbeta library incorporated unique molecular identifiers. TCRdb analysed the PCR reads with MiXCR anew, one entry per CDR3 protein. Altogether about 110,000 distinct CDR3 sequences are present, 5% to 8% being singletons, with the ten largest covering about 23%. V is TRBV10-3 and J is TRBJ2-3; a weak D match, TRBD2 (6 bases). This specimen was PBMCs, mostly from graft donor cells, taken 360 days after TCRalphabeta/CD19-depleted stem cell transplant. This TCR was recovered from a male patient aged 2 to 10 who had a stem cell transplant for acute lymphoblastic leukemia, so the T cells may come from the graft donor. CDR3 residues: CAISEFGSEATDTQYF. The CDR3 nucleotides are TGTGCCATCAGTGAGTTCGGGAGCGAGGCCACAGATACGCAGTATTTT.